The rows below give T cell receptor beta chains drawn from one sample of a study of CD8 T cells in Susac syndrome. A single record per CDR3 protein comes from TCRdb applying MiXCR to the immunoSEQ multiplex PCR reads. The sample has some 260,000 distinct CDR3 sequences, 93% seen once. Sequenced material: CD4+ T cells from PBMCs. Every receptor here comes from a human donor with multiple sclerosis. The CDR3 runs from the conserved cysteine through the conserved F or W. D genes are given only for firm matches. Clone size appears in some rows only: once, few, many, or a class for an expanded clone.

CDR3 DNA,CDR3 protein,clone size,V gene,J gene,D gene,CDR3 length
TGTGCCAGCAGTGAGGCAGGGTACACTGAAGCTTTCTTT,CASSEAGYTEAFF,-,TRBV2,TRBJ1-1,-,13
TGTGCCAGCCTACTTTCCGGCTATGGCTACACCTTC,CASLLSGYGYTF,-,TRBV28,TRBJ1-2,-,12
TGTGCCAGCAGCTTAATGCGGGGAACCCATAATTCACCCCTCCACTTT,CASSLMRGTHNSPLHF,-,TRBV11-2,TRBJ1-6,-,16
TGTGCCAGCAGCTTAGGGCCAGTTAGCTCCTACAATGAGCAGTTCTTC,CASSLGPVSSYNEQFF,few,TRBV7-2,TRBJ2-1,-,16
TGTGCCAGCAGCCAAATGTACGCGATCCCTCAGGATACGCAGTATTTT,CASSQMYAIPQDTQYF,-,TRBV3-1,TRBJ2-3,-,16
TGCGCCAGCAGCTTGAGGGTAGCGGGGACCCAAGAGACCCAGTACTTC,CASSLRVAGTQETQYF,-,TRBV5-1,TRBJ2-5,TRBD2,16
TGTGCCAGCAGCCACAGGAGACTGGGTGGCTACACCTTC,CASSHRRLGGYTF,-,TRBV12-3/TRBV12-4,TRBJ1-2,-,13
TGTGCAAGTCGCCCGCAACAAACAGGGTGTGTCAAAACCATATATTTT,CASRPQQTGCVKTIYF,-,TRBV12-2,TRBJ1-3,-,16
TGCAGTGCTACTGGACAGCGCGACACTGAAGCTTTCTTT,CSATGQRDTEAFF,-,TRBV20-1,TRBJ1-1,-,13
TGTGCCAGCAGTTTCACCTCTCGGGACAGGGGTTATCGTCCTGGGGCCAACGTCCTGACTTTC,CASSFTSRDRGYRPGANVLTF,-,TRBV7-3,TRBJ2-6,TRBD1,21
TGTGCCAGTATGGACCGAAGTCAAGAGACCCAGTACTTC,CASMDRSQETQYF,once,TRBV19,TRBJ2-5,-,13
TGTGCCAGCAGCTCTTTAGGGACAGGGGGCGAAGATGACACCATATATTTT,CASSSLGTGGEDDTIYF,-,TRBV7-9,TRBJ1-3,TRBD1,17
TGTGCCAGCAGCTTGGTAGGCCGGTCCGATACGCAGTATTTT,CASSLVGRSDTQYF,-,TRBV5-4,TRBJ2-3,-,14